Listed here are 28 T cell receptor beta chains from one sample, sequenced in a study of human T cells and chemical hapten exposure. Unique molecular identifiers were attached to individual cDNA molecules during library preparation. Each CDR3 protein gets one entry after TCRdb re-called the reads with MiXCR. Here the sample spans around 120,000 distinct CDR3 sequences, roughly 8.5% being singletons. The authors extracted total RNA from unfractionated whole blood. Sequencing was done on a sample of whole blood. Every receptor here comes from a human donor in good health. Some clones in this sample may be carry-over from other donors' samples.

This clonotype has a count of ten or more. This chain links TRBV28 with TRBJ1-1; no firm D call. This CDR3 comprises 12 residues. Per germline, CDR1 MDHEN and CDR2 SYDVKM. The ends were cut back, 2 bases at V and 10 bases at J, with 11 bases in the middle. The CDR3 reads CASSLVAVGAFF. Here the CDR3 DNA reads TGTGCCAGCAGTTTAGTCGCCGTCGGAGCTTTCTTT. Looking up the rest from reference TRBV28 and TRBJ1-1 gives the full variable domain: DVKVTQSSRYLVKRTGEKVFLECVQDMDHENMFWYRQDPGLGLRLIYFSYDVKMKEKGDIPEGYSVSREKKERFSLILESASTNQTSMYLCASSLVAVGAFFGQGTRLTVV.

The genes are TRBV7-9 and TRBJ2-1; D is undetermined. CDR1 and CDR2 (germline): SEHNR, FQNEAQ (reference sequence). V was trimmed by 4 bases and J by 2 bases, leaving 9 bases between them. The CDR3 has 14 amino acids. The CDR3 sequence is CASSSPQTYNEQFF. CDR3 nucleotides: TGTGCCAGCAGCTCGCCCCAGACCTACAATGAGCAGTTCTTC.

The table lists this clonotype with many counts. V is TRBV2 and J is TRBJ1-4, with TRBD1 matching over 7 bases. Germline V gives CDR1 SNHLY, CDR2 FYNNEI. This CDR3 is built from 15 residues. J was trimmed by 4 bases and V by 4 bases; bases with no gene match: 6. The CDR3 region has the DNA TGTGCCAGCAGTGCCCACAGGGGACTTAATGAAAAACTGTTTTTT. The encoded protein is CASSAHRGLNEKLFF.

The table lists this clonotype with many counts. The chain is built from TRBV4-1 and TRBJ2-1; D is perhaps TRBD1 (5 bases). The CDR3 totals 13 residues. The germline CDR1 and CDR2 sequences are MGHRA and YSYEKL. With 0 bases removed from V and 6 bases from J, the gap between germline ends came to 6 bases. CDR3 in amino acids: CASSQDRANEQFF. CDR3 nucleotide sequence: TGCGCCAGCAGCCAAGACAGGGCCAATGAGCAGTTCTTC.

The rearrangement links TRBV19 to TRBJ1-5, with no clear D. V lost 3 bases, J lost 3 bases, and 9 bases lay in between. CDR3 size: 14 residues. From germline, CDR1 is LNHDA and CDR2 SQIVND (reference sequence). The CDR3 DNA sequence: TGTGCCAGTAGTATGCACAGCAACAATCAGCCCCAGCATTTT. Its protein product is CASSMHSNNQPQHF.

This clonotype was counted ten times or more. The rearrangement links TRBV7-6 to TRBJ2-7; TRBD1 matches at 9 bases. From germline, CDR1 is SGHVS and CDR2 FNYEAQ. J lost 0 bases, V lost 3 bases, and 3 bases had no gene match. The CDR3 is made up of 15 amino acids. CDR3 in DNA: TGTGCCAGCAGCTTGGAGGGACAGGGCTCCTACGAGCAGTACTTC. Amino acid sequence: CASSLEGQGSYEQYF.

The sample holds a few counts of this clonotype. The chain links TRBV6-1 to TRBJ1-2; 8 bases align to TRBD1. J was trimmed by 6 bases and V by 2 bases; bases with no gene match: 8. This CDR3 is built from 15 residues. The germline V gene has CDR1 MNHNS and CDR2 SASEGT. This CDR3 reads CASSEMAGGSDGYTF. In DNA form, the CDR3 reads TGTGCCAGCAGTGAAATGGCAGGGGGCTCGGATGGCTACACCTTC.

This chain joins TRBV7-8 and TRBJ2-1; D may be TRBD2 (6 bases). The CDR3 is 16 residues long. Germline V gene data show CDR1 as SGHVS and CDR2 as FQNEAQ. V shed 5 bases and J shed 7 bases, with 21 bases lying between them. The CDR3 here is CASSQARRARMNEQFF. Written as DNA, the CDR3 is TGTGCCAGCAGCCAAGCCCGGAGGGCCAGGATGAATGAGCAGTTCTTC.

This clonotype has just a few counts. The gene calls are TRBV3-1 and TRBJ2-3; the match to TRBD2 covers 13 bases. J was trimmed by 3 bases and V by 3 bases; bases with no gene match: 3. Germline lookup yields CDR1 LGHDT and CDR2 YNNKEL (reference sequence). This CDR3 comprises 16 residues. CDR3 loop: CASSQGLAGQTDTQYF. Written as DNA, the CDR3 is TGTGCCAGCAGCCAGGGACTAGCGGGGCAGACAGATACGCAGTATTTT.

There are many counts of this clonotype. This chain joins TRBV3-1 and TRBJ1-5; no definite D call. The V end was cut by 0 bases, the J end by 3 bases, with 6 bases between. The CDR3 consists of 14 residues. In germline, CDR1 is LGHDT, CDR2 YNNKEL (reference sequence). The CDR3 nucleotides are TGTGCCAGCAGCCAAGATCCCTTCAATCAGCCCCAGCATTTT. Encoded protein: CASSQDPFNQPQHF.

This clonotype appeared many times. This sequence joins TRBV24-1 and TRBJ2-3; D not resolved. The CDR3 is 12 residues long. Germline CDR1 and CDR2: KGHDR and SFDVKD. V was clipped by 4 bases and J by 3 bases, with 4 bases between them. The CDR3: CATSDPTDTQYF. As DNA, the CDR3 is TGTGCCACCAGTGACCCTACAGATACGCAGTATTTT.

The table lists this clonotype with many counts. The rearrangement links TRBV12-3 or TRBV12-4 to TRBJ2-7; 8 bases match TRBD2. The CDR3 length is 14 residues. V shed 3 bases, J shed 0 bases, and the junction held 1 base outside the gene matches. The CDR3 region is CASSFGGVSYEQYF. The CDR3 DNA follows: TGTGCCAGCAGTTTCGGGGGGGTCTCCTACGAGCAGTACTTC.

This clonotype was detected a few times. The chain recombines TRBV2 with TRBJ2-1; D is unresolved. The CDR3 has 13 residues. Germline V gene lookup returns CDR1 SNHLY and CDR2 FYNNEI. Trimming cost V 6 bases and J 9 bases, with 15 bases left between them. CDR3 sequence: CASRLDTWGEQFF. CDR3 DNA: TGTGCCAGCAGACTCGACACCTGGGGTGAGCAGTTCTTC.

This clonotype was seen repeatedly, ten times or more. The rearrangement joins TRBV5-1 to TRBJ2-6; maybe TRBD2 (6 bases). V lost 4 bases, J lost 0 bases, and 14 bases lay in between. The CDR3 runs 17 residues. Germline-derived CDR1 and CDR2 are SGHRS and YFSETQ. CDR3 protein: CASSAGTEYSGANVLTF. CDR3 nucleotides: TGCGCCAGCAGCGCGGGGACGGAATACTCTGGGGCCAACGTCCTGACTTTC.

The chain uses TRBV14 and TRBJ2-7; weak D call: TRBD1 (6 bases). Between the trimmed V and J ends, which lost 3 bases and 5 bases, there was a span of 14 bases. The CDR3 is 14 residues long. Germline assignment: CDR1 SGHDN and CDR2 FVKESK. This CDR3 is CASSHGRDKNEQYF. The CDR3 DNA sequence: TGTGCCAGCAGCCATGGCCGGGACAAAAACGAGCAGTACTTC. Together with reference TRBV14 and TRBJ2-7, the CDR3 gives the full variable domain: EAGVTQFPSHSVIEKGQTVTLRCDPISGHDNLYWYRRVMGKEIKFLLHFVKESKQDESGMPNNRFLAERTGGTYSTLKVQPAELEDSGVYFCASSHGRDKNEQYFGPGTRLTVT.

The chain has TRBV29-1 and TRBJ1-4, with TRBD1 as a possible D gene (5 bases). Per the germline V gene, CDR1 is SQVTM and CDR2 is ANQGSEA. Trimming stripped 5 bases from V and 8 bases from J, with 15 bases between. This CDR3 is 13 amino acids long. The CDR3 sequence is CSVSKGSREKLFF. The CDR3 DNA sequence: TGCAGCGTTTCTAAGGGGAGTAGGGAAAAACTGTTTTTT.

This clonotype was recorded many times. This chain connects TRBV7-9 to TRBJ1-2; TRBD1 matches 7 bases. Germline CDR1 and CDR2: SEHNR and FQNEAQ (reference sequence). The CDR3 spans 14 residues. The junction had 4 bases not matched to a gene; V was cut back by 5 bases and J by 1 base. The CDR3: CASSPDRVNYGYTF. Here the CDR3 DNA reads TGTGCCAGCAGCCCCGACAGGGTTAACTATGGCTACACCTTC.

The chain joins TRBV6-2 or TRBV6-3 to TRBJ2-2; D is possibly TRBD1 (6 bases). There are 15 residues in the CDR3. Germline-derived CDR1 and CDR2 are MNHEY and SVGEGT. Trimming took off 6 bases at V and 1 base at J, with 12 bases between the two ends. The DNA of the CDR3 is TGTGCCAGCAGGGAAGACAGGCGGAACACCGGGGAGCTGTTTTTT. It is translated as CASREDRRNTGELFF.

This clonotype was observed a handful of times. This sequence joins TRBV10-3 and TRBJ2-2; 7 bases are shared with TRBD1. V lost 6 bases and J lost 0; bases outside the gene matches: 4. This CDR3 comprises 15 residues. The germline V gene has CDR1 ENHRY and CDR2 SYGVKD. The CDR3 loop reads CAIRSGTANTGELFF. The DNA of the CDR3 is TGTGCCATCAGGTCCGGGACAGCGAACACCGGGGAGCTGTTTTTT.

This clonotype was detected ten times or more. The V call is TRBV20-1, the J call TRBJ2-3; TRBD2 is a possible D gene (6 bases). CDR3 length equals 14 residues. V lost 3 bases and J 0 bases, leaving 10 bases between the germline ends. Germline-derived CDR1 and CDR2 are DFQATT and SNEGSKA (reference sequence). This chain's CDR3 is CSASDAGSTDTQYF. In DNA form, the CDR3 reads TGCAGTGCTAGCGATGCGGGGAGCACAGATACGCAGTATTTT.

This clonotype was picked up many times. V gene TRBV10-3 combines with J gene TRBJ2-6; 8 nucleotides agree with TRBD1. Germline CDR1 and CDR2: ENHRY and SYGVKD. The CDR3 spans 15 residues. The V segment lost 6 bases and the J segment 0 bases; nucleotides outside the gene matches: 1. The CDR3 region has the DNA TGTGCCATCAGACAGGGGGACTCTGGGGCCAACGTCCTGACTTTC. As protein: CAIRQGDSGANVLTF.

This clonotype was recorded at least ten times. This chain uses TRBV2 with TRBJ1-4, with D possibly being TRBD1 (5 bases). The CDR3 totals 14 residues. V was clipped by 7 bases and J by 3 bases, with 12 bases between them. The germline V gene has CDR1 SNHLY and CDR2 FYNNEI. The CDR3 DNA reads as TGTGCCAGCACCGTACGGGGGTCTAATGAAAAACTGTTTTTT. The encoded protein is CASTVRGSNEKLFF.

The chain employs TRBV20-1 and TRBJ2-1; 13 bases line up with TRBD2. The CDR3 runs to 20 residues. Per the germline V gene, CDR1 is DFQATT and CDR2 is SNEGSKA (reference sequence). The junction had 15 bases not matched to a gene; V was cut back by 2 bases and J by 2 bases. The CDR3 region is CSARSPGTSGVLATYNEQFF. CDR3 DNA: TGCAGTGCTAGATCCCCCGGGACTAGCGGGGTCCTAGCGACCTACAATGAGCAGTTCTTC.

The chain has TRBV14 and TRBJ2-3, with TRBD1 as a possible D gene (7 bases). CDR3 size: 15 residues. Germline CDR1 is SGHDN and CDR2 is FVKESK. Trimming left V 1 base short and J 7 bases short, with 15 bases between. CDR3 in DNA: TGTGCCAGCAGCCAAGGAGGGGGCGCGGGATATACGCAGTATTTT. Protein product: CASSQGGGAGYTQYF. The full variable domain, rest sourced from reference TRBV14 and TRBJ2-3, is EAGVTQFPSHSVIEKGQTVTLRCDPISGHDNLYWYRRVMGKEIKFLLHFVKESKQDESGMPNNRFLAERTGGTYSTLKVQPAELEDSGVYFCASSQGGGAGYTQYFGPGTRLTVL.

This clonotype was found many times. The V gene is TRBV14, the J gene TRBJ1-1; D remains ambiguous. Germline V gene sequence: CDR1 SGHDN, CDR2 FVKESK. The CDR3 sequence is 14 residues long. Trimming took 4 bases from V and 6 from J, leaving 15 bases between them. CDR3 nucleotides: TGTGCCAGCAGCCCCGTCGGGAGTCGGGCTGAAGCTTTCTTT. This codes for CASSPVGSRAEAFF.

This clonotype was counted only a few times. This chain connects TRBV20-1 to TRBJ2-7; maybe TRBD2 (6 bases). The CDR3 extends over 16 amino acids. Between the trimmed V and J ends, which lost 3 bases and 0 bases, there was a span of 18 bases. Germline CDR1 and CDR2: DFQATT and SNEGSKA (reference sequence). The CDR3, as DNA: TGCAGTGCTAGCCGTAGCGGAGGGCCCAGCTCCTACGAGCAGTACTTC. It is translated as CSASRSGGPSSYEQYF.

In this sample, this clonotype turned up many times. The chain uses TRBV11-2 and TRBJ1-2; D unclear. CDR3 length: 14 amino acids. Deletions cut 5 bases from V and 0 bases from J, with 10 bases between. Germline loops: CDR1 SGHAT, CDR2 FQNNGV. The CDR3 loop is CASSLMDANYGYTF. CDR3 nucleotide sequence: TGTGCCAGCAGCCTGATGGACGCTAACTATGGCTACACCTTC. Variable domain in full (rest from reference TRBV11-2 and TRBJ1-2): EAGVAQSPRYKIIEKRQSVAFWCNPISGHATLYWYQQILGQGPKLLIQFQNNGVVDDSQLPKDRFSAERLKGVDSTLKIQPAKLEDSAVYLCASSLMDANYGYTFGSGTRLTVV.

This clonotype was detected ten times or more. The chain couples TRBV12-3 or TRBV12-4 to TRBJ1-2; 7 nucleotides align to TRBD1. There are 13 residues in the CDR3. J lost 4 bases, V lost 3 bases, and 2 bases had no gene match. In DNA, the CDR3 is TGTGCCAGCAGTTTCGACAGGGCCTATGGCTACACCTTC. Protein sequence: CASSFDRAYGYTF.